Described below is a single TCR beta chain sequence and its context. These data originate in a study of blood T cell repertoires in COVID-19. The V gene lost 6 bases and the J gene lost 0 bases, with 11 bases spanning the gap. Germline V CDR1 and CDR2: MNHEY, SVGAGI. The CDR3 is 15 residues long. Only in-frame clones appear in the TCRdb table, and some are missing; sequencing was by immunoSEQ multiplex PCR. The sample has about 400,000 clones, 88% seen once; the top ten hold approximately 2.1%. The specimen was PBMCs or T cells enriched from blood (not recorded which). This sequence was found in a middle-aged woman with acute COVID-19. This chain joins TRBV6-5 and TRBJ2-2, with a tentative D call TRBD1 (6 bases). CDR3 protein: CASRRTGSNTGELFF. Written as DNA, the CDR3 is TGTGCCAGCAGGCGAACAGGGTCGAACACCGGGGAGCTGTTTTTT.